What follows is one T cell receptor beta chain and its context. The record originates from a study of cytomegalovirus exposure and HLA in healthy donors. The CDR3 totals 15 residues. V dropped 0 bases and J dropped 6; count of bases not matched to a gene: 1. The V gene's germline CDR1 is SGDLS and CDR2 YYNGEE. PCR primers comprised 60 Vbeta and 13 Jbeta primers. Generated by immunoSEQ multiplex PCR, the TCRdb table keeps only in-frame clones and is missing some. The data hold hundreds of thousands of clones, with roughly 85% observed a single time. This sequence was found in a male donor in good health and CMV-seronegative. The chain joins TRBV9 to TRBJ2-1, with 12 positions matching TRBD2. The sequenced material came from PBMCs. This chain's CDR3 is CASSVASGGANEQFF. CDR3 nucleotides: TGTGCCAGCAGCGTAGCTAGCGGGGGGGCCAATGAGCAGTTCTTC. Based on the CDR3 plus reference TRBV9 and TRBJ2-1, the full variable domain is DSGVTQTPKHLITATGQRVTLRCSPRSGDLSVYWYQQSLDQGLQFLIQYYNGEERAKGNILERFSAQQFPDLHSELNLSSLELGDSALYFCASSVASGGANEQFFGPGTRLTVL.